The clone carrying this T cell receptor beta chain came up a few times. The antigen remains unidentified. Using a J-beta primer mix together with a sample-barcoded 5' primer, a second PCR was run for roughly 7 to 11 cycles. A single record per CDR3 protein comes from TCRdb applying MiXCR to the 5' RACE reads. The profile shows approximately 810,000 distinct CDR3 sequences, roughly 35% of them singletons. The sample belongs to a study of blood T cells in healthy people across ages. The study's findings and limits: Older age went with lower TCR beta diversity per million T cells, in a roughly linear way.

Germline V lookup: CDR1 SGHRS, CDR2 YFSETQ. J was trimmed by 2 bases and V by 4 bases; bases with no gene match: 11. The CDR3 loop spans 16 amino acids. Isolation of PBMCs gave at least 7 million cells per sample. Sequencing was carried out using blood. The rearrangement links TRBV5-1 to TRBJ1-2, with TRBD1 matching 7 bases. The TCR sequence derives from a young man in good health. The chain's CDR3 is CASSDRTGGMNYGYTF. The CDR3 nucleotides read TGCGCCAGCAGCGACAGGACAGGTGGCATGAACTATGGCTACACCTTC.